This TCR beta chain comes out of a study of T cells in Graves' hyperthyroidism and ophthalmopathy. Whole-study findings and limits: Patients with ophthalmopathy were separated from those with stable hyperthyroidism by a 13 V-J model.

As to this clonotype: Its matching antigen is unknown.

There were TCR beta CDR3 regions amplified from RNA transcripts. HTBI primers were employed in a first-round RT-PCR of the TCR CDR3. TCRdb reprocessed the multiplex PCR reads via MiXCR and lists one record per CDR3 protein. The sample carries more than 150,000 distinct CDR3 sequences, over 15% recorded once. Stable Graves' hyperthyroidism denoted no ophthalmopathy progression over 18 months. PBMCs stemmed from around 9.3 ml fresh peripheral blood. This CDR3 is 15 amino acids long. CDR1 and CDR2 from the germline V gene are LNHNV and YYDKDF (reference sequence). V shed 5 bases, J shed 6 bases, and the junction held 8 bases outside the gene matches.

This chain links TRBV15 with TRBJ2-4; 9 positions agree with TRBD1. The clonotype comes from a woman aged 45-60 years with Graves' hyperthyroidism. The sample taken for sequencing was blood. The CDR3: CATSGGQGLRNIQYF. As DNA, the CDR3 is TGTGCCACCAGCGGGGGACAGGGCCTGAGAAACATTCAGTACTTC.